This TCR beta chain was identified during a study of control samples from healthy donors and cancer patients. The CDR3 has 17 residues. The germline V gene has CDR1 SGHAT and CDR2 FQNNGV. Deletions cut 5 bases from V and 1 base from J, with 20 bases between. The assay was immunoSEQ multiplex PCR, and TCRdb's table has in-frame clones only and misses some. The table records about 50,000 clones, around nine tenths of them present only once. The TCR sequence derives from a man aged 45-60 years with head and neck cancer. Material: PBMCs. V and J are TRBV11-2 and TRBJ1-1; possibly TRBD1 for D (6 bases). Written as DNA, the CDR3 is TGTGCCAGCAGCCACCCTCTCCAGGGGAAGGAGAACACTGAAGCTTTCTTT. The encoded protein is CASSHPLQGKENTEAFF.